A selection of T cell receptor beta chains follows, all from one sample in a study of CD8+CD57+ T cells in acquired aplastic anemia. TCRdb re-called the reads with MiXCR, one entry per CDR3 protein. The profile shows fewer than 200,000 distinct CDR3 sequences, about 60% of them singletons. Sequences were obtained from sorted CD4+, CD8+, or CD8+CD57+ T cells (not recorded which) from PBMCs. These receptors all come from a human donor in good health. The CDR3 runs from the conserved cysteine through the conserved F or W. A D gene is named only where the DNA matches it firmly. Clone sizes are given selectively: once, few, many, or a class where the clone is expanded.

CDR3 protein: CACMDTKVKNTEAFF
CDR3 DNA: TGTGCCTGCATGGACACGAAAGTAAAGAACACTGAAGCTTTCTTT
clone size: many
J gene: TRBJ1-1
V gene: TRBV5-4
CDR3 length: 15
D gene: NA

CDR3 protein: CASSLSLTSYNEQFF
CDR3 DNA: TGCGCCAGCAGCCTATCCCTGACTAGCTACAATGAGCAGTTCTTC
clone size: NA
J gene: TRBJ2-1
V gene: TRBV11-1
CDR3 length: 15
D gene: NA

CDR3 protein: CATSRDPSGGYNEQFF
CDR3 DNA: TGTGCCACCAGCAGAGACCCCAGCGGGGGTTACAATGAGCAGTTCTTC
clone size: NA
J gene: TRBJ2-1
V gene: TRBV15
CDR3 length: 16
D gene: TRBD2

CDR3 protein: CASSRTGTGVDQPQHF
CDR3 DNA: TGTGCCAGCAGTCGTACCGGGACAGGTGTAGATCAGCCCCAGCATTTT
clone size: many
J gene: TRBJ1-5
V gene: TRBV28
CDR3 length: 16
D gene: TRBD1

CDR3 protein: CASSLFQGHEQFF
CDR3 DNA: TGTGCCAGCAGCTTATTTCAGGGGCATGAGCAGTTCTTC
clone size: many
J gene: TRBJ2-1
V gene: TRBV7-9
CDR3 length: 13
D gene: NA

CDR3 protein: CASTSDTEAFF
CDR3 DNA: TGCGCCAGCACGAGTGACACTGAAGCTTTCTTT
clone size: NA
J gene: TRBJ1-1
V gene: TRBV5-1
CDR3 length: 11
D gene: NA

CDR3 protein: CASSLVAGVSIGELFF
CDR3 DNA: TGTGCCAGCAGCCTCGTAGCGGGAGTGTCCATCGGGGAGCTGTTTTTT
clone size: NA
J gene: TRBJ2-2
V gene: TRBV7-2
CDR3 length: 16
D gene: TRBD2

CDR3 protein: CASSSGQETLYEQYF
CDR3 DNA: TGTGCCAGCAGCTCGGGACAGGAGACCCTATACGAGCAGTACTTC
clone size: NA
J gene: TRBJ2-7
V gene: TRBV7-9
CDR3 length: 15
D gene: TRBD1

CDR3 protein: CASSEVVGPTETQYF
CDR3 DNA: TGTGCCAGCAGTGAGGTAGTGGGCCCTACAGAGACCCAGTACTTC
clone size: NA
J gene: TRBJ2-5
V gene: TRBV2
CDR3 length: 15
D gene: NA

CDR3 protein: CASSSWTGGGEQYF
CDR3 DNA: TGTGCCAGCAGCTCCTGGACAGGGGGTGGTGAGCAGTACTTC
clone size: NA
J gene: TRBJ2-7
V gene: TRBV7-2
CDR3 length: 14
D gene: TRBD1